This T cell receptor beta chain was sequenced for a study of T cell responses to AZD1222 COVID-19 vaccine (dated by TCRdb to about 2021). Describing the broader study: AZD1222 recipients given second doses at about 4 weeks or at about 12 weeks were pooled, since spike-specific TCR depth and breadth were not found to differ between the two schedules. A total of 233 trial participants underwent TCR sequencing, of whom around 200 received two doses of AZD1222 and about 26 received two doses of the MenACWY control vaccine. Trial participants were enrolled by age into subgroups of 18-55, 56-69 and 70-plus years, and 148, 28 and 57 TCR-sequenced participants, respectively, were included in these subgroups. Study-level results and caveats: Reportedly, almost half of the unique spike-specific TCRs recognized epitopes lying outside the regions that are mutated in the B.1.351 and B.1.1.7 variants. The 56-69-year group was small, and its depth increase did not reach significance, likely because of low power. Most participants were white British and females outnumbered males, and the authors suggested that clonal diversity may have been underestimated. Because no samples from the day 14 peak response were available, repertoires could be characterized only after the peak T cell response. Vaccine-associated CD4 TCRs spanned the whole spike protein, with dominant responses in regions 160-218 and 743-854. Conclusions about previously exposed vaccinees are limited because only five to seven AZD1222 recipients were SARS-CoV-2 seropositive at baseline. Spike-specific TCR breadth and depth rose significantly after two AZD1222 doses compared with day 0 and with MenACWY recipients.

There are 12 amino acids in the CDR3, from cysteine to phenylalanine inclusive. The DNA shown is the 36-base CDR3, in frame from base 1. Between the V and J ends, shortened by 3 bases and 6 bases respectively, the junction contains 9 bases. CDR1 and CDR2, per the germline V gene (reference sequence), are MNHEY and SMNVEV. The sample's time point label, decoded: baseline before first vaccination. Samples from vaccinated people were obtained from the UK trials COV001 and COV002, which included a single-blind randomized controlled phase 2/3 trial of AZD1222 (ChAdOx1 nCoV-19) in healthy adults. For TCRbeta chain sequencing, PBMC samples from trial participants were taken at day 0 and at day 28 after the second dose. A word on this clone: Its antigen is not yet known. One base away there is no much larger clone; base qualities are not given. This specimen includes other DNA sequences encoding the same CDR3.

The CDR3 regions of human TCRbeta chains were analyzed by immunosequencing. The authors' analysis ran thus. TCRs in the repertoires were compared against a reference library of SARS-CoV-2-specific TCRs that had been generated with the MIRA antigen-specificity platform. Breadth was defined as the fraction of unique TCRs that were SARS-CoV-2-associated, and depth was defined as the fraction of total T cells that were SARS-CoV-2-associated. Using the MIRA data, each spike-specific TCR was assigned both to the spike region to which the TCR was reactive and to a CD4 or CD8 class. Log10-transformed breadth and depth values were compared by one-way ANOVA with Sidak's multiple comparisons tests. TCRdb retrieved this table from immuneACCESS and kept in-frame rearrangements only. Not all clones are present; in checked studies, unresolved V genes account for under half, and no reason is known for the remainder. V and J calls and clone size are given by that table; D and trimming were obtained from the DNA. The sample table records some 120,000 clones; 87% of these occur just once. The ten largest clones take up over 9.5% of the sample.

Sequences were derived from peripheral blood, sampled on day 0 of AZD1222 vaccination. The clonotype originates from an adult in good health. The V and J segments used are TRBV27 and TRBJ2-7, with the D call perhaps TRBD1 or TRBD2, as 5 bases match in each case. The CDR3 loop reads CASSFRGTEQYF. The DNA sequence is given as TGTGCCAGCAGTTTTCGAGGGACCGAGCAGTACTTC.